This T cell receptor (beta chain) was identified in a study of T cell responses to AZD1222 COVID-19 vaccine. General observations from the study: Scientists sampled the repertoires only once the peak T cell response had passed.

Sequencing used immunoSEQ multiplex PCR; TCRdb keeps in-frame clones, though not all of them. The sample lists about 110,000 clones; about 88% were seen once. Trimming stripped 2 bases from V and 5 bases from J, with 14 bases between. CDR1 is SGHKS and CDR2 is YYEKEE in the germline V gene (reference sequence). This CDR3 is built from 14 residues. For this clone: Its antigen is not known.

Specimen: peripheral blood, collected on day 0 of AZD1222 vaccination. The TCR sequence derives from an adult in good health. The chain employs TRBV5-5 and TRBJ2-7, with D perhaps TRBD1 or TRBD2 (5 bases each). Here the CDR3 reads CASSFGRERNEQYF. For the CDR3, the DNA is TGTGCCAGCAGCTTCGGCAGGGAGCGAAACGAGCAGTACTTC.